Listed below are T cell receptor beta chains from one sample, sequenced in a study of shared clonotypes between healthy human individuals. Profiling relied on immunoSEQ multiplex PCR, and the TCRdb table lists in-frame clones only, not all of them. Of some 2.3 million clones listed, more than 80% were seen once; the top ten hold approximately 0.4%. Sequenced: naive CD4+ T cells from PBMCs. These receptors originate from a man between 18 and 35 years old in good health. Some clones in this sample may be carry-over from other donors' samples. Each CDR3 is given with its conserved first and last residue. D genes are given only for firm matches. Part of the rows lack a size; the others show once, few, many or a class for expanded clones.

clone size,V gene,D gene,J gene,CDR3 protein,CDR3 DNA
-,TRBV5-1,-,TRBJ2-5,CASSLGPGETQYF,TGCGCCAGCAGCTTGGGACCTGGGGAGACCCAGTACTTC
-,TRBV28,-,TRBJ2-6,CASHSGVSGANVLTF,TGTGCCAGCCACTCGGGAGTCTCTGGGGCCAACGTCCTGACTTTC
-,TRBV4-2,-,TRBJ1-2,CASSLRGGLYGYTF,TGTGCCAGCAGCCTTCGGGGGGGACTCTATGGCTACACCTTC
-,TRBV4-2,-,TRBJ2-7,CASSQENRASF,TGTGCCAGCAGCCAAGAAAACAGGGCTAGCTTC
-,TRBV5-1,TRBD1,TRBJ2-5,CASSHPDRGGQETQYF,TGCGCCAGCAGCCACCCGGACAGGGGAGGCCAAGAGACCCAGTACTTC
-,TRBV29-1,-,TRBJ2-7,CSVREGASGAWEQYF,TGCAGCGTTCGTGAGGGGGCTAGCGGCGCTTGGGAGCAGTACTTC
-,TRBV28,-,TRBJ2-3,CASSSSAGSEADTQYF,TGTGCCAGCAGTAGTTCGGCGGGATCCGAGGCAGATACGCAGTATTTT
-,TRBV19,TRBD2,TRBJ2-3,CASSIRRLAVGADTQYF,TGTGCCAGTAGTATAAGAAGACTAGCGGTTGGGGCAGATACGCAGTATTTT
-,TRBV28,TRBD1,TRBJ1-3,CASSFSGTGAGNTIYF,TGTGCCAGCAGTTTCTCCGGGACAGGGGCTGGAAACACCATATATTTT
-,TRBV14,-,TRBJ1-3,CASSSTRNTIYF,TGTGCCAGCAGTTCCACTCGAAACACCATATATTTT
once,TRBV6-1,TRBD2,TRBJ2-3,CASSEKWTSEGDTQYF,TGTGCCAGCAGTGAAAAGTGGACTAGCGAAGGAGATACGCAGTATTTT
-,TRBV4-3,-,TRBJ2-3,CASSQDASFADTQYF,TGCGCCAGCAGCCAAGATGCCAGTTTTGCAGATACGCAGTATTTT
-,TRBV5-4,-,TRBJ2-3,CASSLEGGTTDTQYF,TGTGCCAGCAGCTTAGAAGGGGGGACCACAGATACGCAGTATTTT
-,TRBV28,-,TRBJ1-2,CASTLPGATAGYTF,TGTGCCAGCACCCTTCCTGGTGCTACCGCTGGCTACACCTTC
-,TRBV7-3,TRBD1,TRBJ2-3,CASSLTGTGGVDTQYF,TGTGCCAGCAGCTTAACGGGCACAGGGGGCGTAGATACGCAGTATTTT
-,TRBV28,-,TRBJ1-5,CASSTSVGWGNQPQHF,TGTGCCAGCAGCACCTCTGTAGGTTGGGGGAATCAGCCCCAGCATTTT
-,TRBV28,-,TRBJ2-7,CASSLTGFQYGYEQYF,TGTGCCAGCAGTTTAACCGGGTTTCAGTATGGCTACGAGCAGTACTTC